The 3 T cell receptor beta chains in this list originate from one sample, sequenced in a study of blood T cell repertoires in COVID-19. Assay used: immunoSEQ multiplex PCR; TCRdb lists only in-frame clones, some missing. Of approximately 140,000 clones listed, over 70% were seen once; the top ten hold roughly a tenth. Sequenced: peripheral blood. Source of these receptors: a man in his 60s with active or convalescent COVID-19.

This clone was seen only once. The same CDR3 is also encoded by other DNA sequences in this sample. This chain links TRBV27 with TRBJ2-7; 13 nucleotides match TRBD2. The CDR3 extends over 15 amino acids. V dropped 5 bases and J dropped 2; count of bases not matched to a gene: 3. Germline lookup yields CDR1 MNHEY and CDR2 SMNVEV (reference sequence). The CDR3 DNA sequence: TGTGCCAGCAGTCTACTAGCGGGAGGGACCTACGAGCAGTACTTC. Translation: CASSLLAGGTYEQYF.

The chain is built from TRBV12-5 and TRBJ2-5, with 12 bases fitting TRBD2. Trimming cost V 0 bases and J 5 bases; bases outside gene matches: 4. Germline values: CDR1 LGHNT, CDR2 FRNRAP. This CDR3 region has 16 residues. CDR3 residues: CASGLVTSGSIETQYF. The CDR3 DNA follows: TGTGCTAGTGGTTTGGTGACTAGCGGGAGCATTGAGACCCAGTACTTC.

This clone was detected once. The chain combines TRBV7-2 with TRBJ2-7; 7 bases match TRBD1. Germline V gives CDR1 SGHTA, CDR2 FQGNSA. This CDR3 is built from 14 residues. V shed 4 bases, J shed 5 bases, and the junction held 8 bases outside the gene matches. CDR3 sequence reads: CASSSRTGLHEQYF. The CDR3 DNA sequence: TGTGCCAGCAGCTCCCGGACAGGTCTCCACGAGCAGTACTTC.